These 27 T cell receptor beta chains were sequenced from one sample in a study of T-cell reconstitution after alpha-beta-depleted transplantation in children. Researchers prepared the TCRbeta library using unique molecular identifiers, the study reports. TCRdb re-analysed the PCR reads in MiXCR, keeping a single row per CDR3 protein. The sample consists of about 190,000 distinct CDR3 sequences, about 6.3% of them appearing once. This specimen was PBMCs from the stem cell graft donor, taken from the stem cell graft. The receptors stem from a human donor who donated a stem cell graft to a child with Wiskott-Aldrich syndrome.

The sample holds many counts of this clonotype. The J gene is TRBJ1-5, the V gene TRBV15, with unresolved D. V lost 0 bases, J lost 7 bases, and 13 bases lay in between. Germline V CDR1 and CDR2: LNHNV, YYDKDF (reference sequence). The CDR3 sequence is 15 residues long. CDR3 residues: CATSRDSGSGQPQHF. The CDR3 DNA is TGTGCCACCAGCAGAGATTCTGGGTCTGGGCAGCCCCAGCATTTT.

The gene calls are TRBV7-9 and TRBJ2-7, with D possibly being TRBD2 (5 bases). The CDR3 sequence is 15 residues long. V shed 2 bases and J shed 2 bases, with 13 bases lying between them. The germline V gene has CDR1 SEHNR and CDR2 FQNEAQ (reference sequence). The CDR3 loop is CASSLLSGLTYEQYF. The CDR3 nucleotides read TGTGCCAGCAGCTTATTGTCGGGGTTAACCTACGAGCAGTACTTC. Drawing the rest from reference TRBV7-9 and TRBJ2-7, the complete variable domain is DTGVSQNPRHKITKRGQNVTFRCDPISEHNRLYWYRQTLGQGPEFLTYFQNEAQLEKSRLLSDRFSAERPKGSFSTLEIQRTEQGDSAMYLCASSLLSGLTYEQYFGPGTRLTVT.

This clonotype was detected many times. The chain employs TRBV6-1 and TRBJ2-2; tentatively, D is TRBD1 (5 bases). The germline V gene has CDR1 MNHNS and CDR2 SASEGT. The CDR3 contains 14 residues. V dropped 6 bases and J dropped 7 bases, with 15 bases sitting between them. The CDR3 is CASSPLGHLGELFF. The DNA for the CDR3 is TGTGCCAGCAGCCCCCTAGGACACCTCGGGGAGCTGTTTTTT.

This clonotype was seen only a few times. The chain carries TRBV6-5 and TRBJ1-4; D is unclear. The CDR3 runs 12 residues. The V end was cut by 6 bases, the J end by 10 bases, with 12 bases between. Germline lookup yields CDR1 MNHEY and CDR2 SVGAGI. The CDR3 nucleotides are TGTGCCAGCAGGCCCCTGTTGGGAAAACTGTTTTTT. Its translation is CASRPLLGKLFF.

Only a few counts were recorded for this clonotype. The rearrangement uses TRBV14 and TRBJ2-7, with D unresolved. Trimming left V 1 base short and J 5 bases short, with 9 bases between. The CDR3 spans 13 residues. CDR1 is SGHDN and CDR2 is FVKESK in the germline V gene. The CDR3 spells CASSQVAWNEQYF. The DNA for the CDR3 is TGTGCCAGCAGCCAAGTAGCATGGAACGAGCAGTACTTC.

The table lists this clonotype with many counts. This sequence joins TRBV5-6 and TRBJ2-1; the D gene is possibly TRBD2 (5 bases). Trimming cost V 2 bases and J 9 bases, with 15 bases left between them. The CDR3 runs to 14 residues. Germline CDR1 SGHDT, CDR2 YYEEEE. The CDR3: CASSFGERAAEQFF. The DNA of the CDR3 is TGTGCCAGCAGCTTTGGGGAGAGGGCGGCTGAGCAGTTCTTC.

This clonotype occurred many times. V usage is TRBV12-3 or TRBV12-4 and J usage is TRBJ1-2, with D unresolved. The V and J ends lost 3 bases and 0 bases respectively, with 5 bases between them. The CDR3 has 13 amino acids. The CDR3 region is CASSFWTNYGYTF. The CDR3 DNA follows: TGTGCCAGCAGTTTTTGGACTAACTATGGCTACACCTTC.

This clonotype showed up just a few times. The rearrangement uses TRBV19 and TRBJ2-1; D may be TRBD2 (6 bases). CDR1 is LNHDA and CDR2 is SQIVND in the germline V gene (reference sequence). Trimming left V 3 bases short and J 8 bases short, with 17 bases between. The CDR3 sequence is 15 residues long. DNA of the CDR3: TGTGCCAGTAGTATCCAGGGAGGTGGATCCGATGAGCAGTTCTTC. This gives the protein CASSIQGGGSDEQFF.

The chain recombines TRBV5-1 with TRBJ1-5; TRBD1 aligns across 8 bases. Germline lookup yields CDR1 SGHRS and CDR2 YFSETQ. V dropped 2 bases and J dropped 6; count of bases not matched to a gene: 10. The CDR3 extends over 16 amino acids. DNA of the CDR3: TGCGCCAGCAGCTTATCAGGGGGCGGTCTTGGTCAGCCCCAGCATTTT. Translating gives CASSLSGGGLGQPQHF.

This clonotype has a count of ten or more. The chain links TRBV24-1 to TRBJ2-1; 7 nucleotides line up with TRBD1. This CDR3 has 13 residues. The V and J ends lost 5 bases and 10 bases, in that order; junction bases with no gene match: 7. Germline V gives CDR1 KGHDR, CDR2 SFDVKD. CDR3 sequence: CATSGDSVREQFF. CDR3 bases: TGTGCCACCAGTGGGGACAGCGTGCGGGAGCAGTTCTTC.

This clonotype was counted ten times or more. J is TRBJ2-7 and V is TRBV20-1; TRBD1 matches at 9 bases. The V gene's germline CDR1 is DFQATT and CDR2 SNEGSKA (reference sequence). V gave up 3 bases and J gave up 2 bases; unmatched junction bases: 5. The CDR3 sequence is 14 residues long. CDR3 sequence: CSASLGQGPYEQYF. As DNA, the CDR3 is TGCAGTGCTAGTTTGGGACAGGGACCCTACGAGCAGTACTTC.

This clonotype was observed many times. J is TRBJ1-1 and V is TRBV7-8; maybe TRBD1 (5 bases). Trimming took off 5 bases at V and 0 bases at J, with 13 bases between the two ends. The CDR3 has 15 residues. Germline V gene data show CDR1 as SGHVS and CDR2 as FQNEAQ. CDR3 DNA sequence: TGTGCCAGCAGCAGGGGCCGTTGGGTGAACACTGAAGCTTTCTTT. Translation gives CASSRGRWVNTEAFF.

This clonotype came up many times. The chain couples TRBV27 to TRBJ1-3; possible D gene TRBD1, 5 bases. V was pared by 10 bases and J by 0 bases, with 19 bases between. This CDR3 is built from 16 residues. CDR1 and CDR2 (germline): MNHEY, SMNVEV (reference sequence). CDR3 bases: TGTGCCACCTCACCAGGGAAAACCCTCTCTGGAAACACCATATATTTT. Its translation is CATSPGKTLSGNTIYF.

The chain joins TRBV11-2 to TRBJ2-3; D ambiguous. Germline assignment: CDR1 SGHAT and CDR2 FQNNGV. The CDR3 totals 14 residues. The ends were cut back, 0 bases at V and 6 bases at J, with 10 bases in the middle. The CDR3 DNA reads TGTGCCAGCAGCTTAGATCGAACCGGGGATACGCAGTATTTT. Translating it yields CASSLDRTGDTQYF.

This clonotype has a count of ten or more. The chain uses TRBV6-5 and TRBJ1-1; D may be TRBD1 (6 bases). The CDR3 runs 14 residues. Between the trimmed V and J ends, which lost 6 bases and 5 bases, there was a span of 16 bases. Germline CDR1 reads MNHEY; CDR2 reads SVGAGI. The CDR3, as DNA: TGTGCCAGCAGCACCCACAGGGAAGTGACTGAAGCTTTCTTT. This sequence encodes CASSTHREVTEAFF.

This clonotype was picked up many times. The genes are TRBV6-1 and TRBJ2-6, with 8 positions matching TRBD1. J gave up 2 bases and V 6 bases, and 3 bases lay outside the gene matches. Germline V lookup: CDR1 MNHNS, CDR2 SASEGT. CDR3 length: 15 amino acids. CDR3 DNA: TGTGCCAGCAGAGCACAGGGGGCTGGGGCCAACGTCCTGACTTTC. This sequence encodes CASRAQGAGANVLTF.

This chain uses TRBV30 with TRBJ1-6; no reliable D call. Germline V CDR1 and CDR2: GTSNPN, SVGIG (reference sequence). This CDR3 is 12 amino acids long. The ends were cut back, 3 bases at V and 5 bases at J, with 5 bases in the middle. The CDR3 DNA reads TGTGCCTGGAGCGAGGATAATTCACCCCTCCACTTT. Translation gives CAWSEDNSPLHF.

The sample holds many counts of this clonotype. V is TRBV6-1 and J is TRBJ2-1; 16 nucleotides match TRBD2. Germline CDR1 and CDR2: MNHNS and SASEGT. The CDR3 runs 15 residues. The V segment lost 6 bases and the J segment 7 bases; nucleotides outside the gene matches: 3. Here the CDR3 reads CASRGLAGGPNEQFF. The CDR3, as DNA: TGTGCCAGCAGGGGACTAGCGGGAGGGCCAAATGAGCAGTTCTTC.

This clonotype occurred a few times. V usage is TRBV3-1 and J usage is TRBJ1-4, with D hard to call. The ends were cut back, 1 base at V and 5 bases at J, with 11 bases in the middle. This CDR3 is 15 amino acids long. Per the germline V gene, CDR1 is LGHDT and CDR2 is YNNKEL (reference sequence). The CDR3 coding sequence is TGTGCCAGCAGCCAAGTGTCAGGCCGAAATGAAAAACTGTTTTTT. It is translated as CASSQVSGRNEKLFF.

This clonotype was counted only a few times. V gene TRBV25-1 combines with J gene TRBJ2-7; 11 nucleotides align to TRBD1. The CDR3 covers 14 residues. Germline CDR1 and CDR2: MGHDK and SYGVNS. Trimming at V came to 2 bases and at J to 6 bases, leaving 3 bases not matched to a gene. The CDR3 here is CASSETGTGGEQYF. DNA of the CDR3: TGTGCCAGCAGTGAAACCGGGACAGGGGGCGAGCAGTACTTC.

As regards this clonotype: An end of the junction does not agree with germline; a read error may underlie this. The chain uses TRBV5-1 and TRBJ1-1; 8 positions agree with TRBD1. The CDR3 sequence is 14 residues long. Looked up from germline, CDR1 is SGHRS and CDR2 is YFSETQ. DNA for the CDR3: TGCGCCAGCAGCTTTAATACAGGGGGGACTGAAGCTTCCTTT. It translates to CASSFNTGGTEASF.

This clonotype was counted many times. This chain joins TRBV7-2 and TRBJ2-5, with D uncertain. This CDR3 is built from 16 residues. CDR1 is SGHTA and CDR2 is FQGNSA in the germline V gene. With 5 bases removed from V and 5 bases from J, the gap between germline ends came to 21 bases. CDR3 region: CASSLGPTPSRETQYF. CDR3 DNA sequence: TGTGCCAGCAGCCTCGGACCAACCCCCTCCCGGGAGACCCAGTACTTC.

This clonotype appeared many times. This chain uses TRBV29-1 with TRBJ2-7, with 7 bases that match TRBD2. Germline V gene lookup returns CDR1 SQVTM and CDR2 ANQGSEA. The CDR3 contains 12 residues. Trimming removed 4 bases from V and 5 bases from J; junction bases left unmatched: 5. The CDR3 DNA sequence: TGCAGCGTTGGCCGGGCGGGGGACGAGCAGTACTTC. Translated: CSVGRAGDEQYF.

This clonotype was recorded at least ten times. The V and J genes are TRBV20-1 and TRBJ2-3; D is possibly TRBD2 (7 bases). This CDR3 has 14 amino acids. The germline V gene has CDR1 DFQATT and CDR2 SNEGSKA (reference sequence). Trimming removed 6 bases at V and 0 bases at J, with 13 bases between. The CDR3 DNA sequence: TGCAGTGCAAAAGGGGGGGTTAGCACAGATACGCAGTATTTT. Amino acids: CSAKGGVSTDTQYF.

This clonotype was picked up many times. This rearrangement joins TRBV7-2 to TRBJ2-5; D gene uncertain. In germline, CDR1 is SGHTA, CDR2 FQGNSA. Between the trimmed V and J ends, which lost 5 bases and 9 bases, there was a span of 16 bases. This CDR3 comprises 13 residues. The CDR3 DNA reads as TGTGCCAGCAGCCCGGTGCTTTTCCAGGCCCAGTACTTC. Translated, it gives CASSPVLFQAQYF.

This chain joins TRBV27 and TRBJ2-7; D could derive from TRBD1 or TRBD2 (5 bases each). Germline V CDR1 and CDR2: MNHEY, SMNVEV (reference sequence). The CDR3 consists of 13 residues. The ends were cut back, 2 bases at V and 5 bases at J, with 10 bases in the middle. CDR3 sequence (DNA): TGTGCCAGCAGTTTAGGTCGGGGCAACGAGCAGTACTTC. It yields the protein CASSLGRGNEQYF.

This clonotype was counted ten times or more. The V and J genes are TRBV11-2 and TRBJ2-2, with TRBD2 matching 11 bases. CDR1 is SGHAT and CDR2 is FQNNGV in the germline V gene. This CDR3 has 18 amino acids. Germline trimming cut 2 bases from V and 0 bases from J; bases unmatched to any gene: 5. CDR3 nucleotide sequence: TGTGCCAGCAGCTTAAGACTAGCGGGGTTCGCGAACACCGGGGAGCTGTTTTTT. This codes for CASSLRLAGFANTGELFF.